These 24 T cell receptor beta chains were sequenced from one sample in a study of T cell repertoires in cytomegalovirus infection. TCRdb passed the reads through MiXCR, listing each CDR3 protein once. The sample records 200,000 or so distinct CDR3 sequences, roughly 28% being singletons. The sample taken for sequencing was PBMCs. Receptor source: a human donor in good health (CMV status not recorded). Some clones in this sample may be carry-over from other donors' samples.

Only a few counts were recorded for this clonotype. The chain combines TRBV20-1 with TRBJ1-1; TRBD1 might be the D (5 bases). The CDR3 sequence is 13 residues long. The germline CDR1 and CDR2 sequences are DFQATT and SNEGSKA (reference sequence). The V gene lost 6 bases and the J gene lost 2 bases, with 13 bases spanning the gap. CDR3: CSALPGLNTEAFF. CDR3 bases: TGCAGTGCCCTCCCAGGGCTTAACACTGAAGCTTTCTTT.

In its sample, this clonotype was seen many times. V is TRBV7-6 and J is TRBJ2-1; D not resolved. This CDR3 has 13 residues. V was clipped by 4 bases and J by 13 bases, with 17 bases between them. The germline V gene has CDR1 SGHVS and CDR2 FNYEAQ. This chain's CDR3 is CASSSTLSASQFF. DNA for the CDR3: TGTGCCAGCAGCTCCACCCTCTCCGCGAGCCAGTTCTTC.

This clonotype has more than one count but fewer than ten. The chain couples TRBV23-1 to TRBJ2-1; TRBD2 aligns across 13 bases. TRBV23-1 is sorted into the ORF group, with uncertain function. J gave up 5 bases and V 4 bases, and 8 bases lay outside the gene matches. CDR3 size: 17 residues. The CDR3 sequence: CASSPGTSGARNNEQFF. The CDR3 DNA is TGCGCCAGCAGTCCTGGGACTAGCGGGGCCCGGAACAATGAGCAGTTCTTC.

The chain recombines TRBV28 with TRBJ1-2; D is uncertain. Germline V gene lookup returns CDR1 MDHEN and CDR2 SYDVKM. V lost 1 base to trimming and J lost 8 bases, with 14 bases between them. The CDR3 length is 14 residues. CDR3 sequence (DNA): TGTGCCAGCAGTTTATCAGTGAGGGCTCCCGGCTACACCTTC. Translated, it gives CASSLSVRAPGYTF.

The V call is TRBV27, the J call TRBJ2-7, with D perhaps matching TRBD1 (6 bases). V dropped 4 bases and J dropped 6 bases, with 16 bases sitting between them. Germline loops: CDR1 MNHEY, CDR2 SMNVEV (reference sequence). CDR3 length: 14 amino acids. This chain's CDR3 is CASSSTGFTSEQYF. The CDR3 DNA reads as TGTGCCAGCAGTTCGACAGGATTCACCAGCGAGCAGTACTTC.

For this clonotype: Sequence at one end of the junction differs from germline and may be a read error. CDR3 coding DNA: TGTGCCAGCAGCCAAGACCCCCCCGCCCCTATTTTT. Its protein product is CASSQDPPAPIF. This sequence joins TRBV4-2 and TRBJ1-3; the D is unclear. CDR1 is LGHNA, CDR2 YNFKEQ, per germline. This CDR3 is 12 amino acids long.

The chain has TRBV4-1 and TRBJ1-6; D might be TRBD1 (6 bases). Trimming removed 5 bases at V and 7 bases at J, with 21 bases between. Germline-derived CDR1 and CDR2 are MGHRA and YSYEKL. The CDR3 sequence is 17 residues long. For the CDR3, the DNA is TGCGCCAGCAGCTTGCGACTCCTCCGGGACATCAATTCACCCCTCCACTTT. Protein: CASSLRLLRDINSPLHF.

This clonotype was seen only a few times. This sequence joins TRBV12-3 or TRBV12-4 and TRBJ1-6, with D possibly matching TRBD1 (6 bases). Trimming shortened V by 6 bases and J by 9 bases, and 18 bases separated the two germline ends. The CDR3 loop spans 15 amino acids. As DNA, the CDR3 is TGTGCCAGCAGCCCCACAGGGAAGGGAAGTTCACCCCTCCACTTT. It codes for CASSPTGKGSSPLHF.

This clonotype was picked up a small number of times. The genes are TRBV6-1 and TRBJ1-2, with no clear D. This CDR3 region has 13 residues. Germline CDR1 MNHNS, CDR2 SASEGT. V was cut by 6 bases and J by 4 bases, with 12 bases left in between. This chain's CDR3 is CASSDSMGYGYTF. The CDR3 coding sequence is TGTGCCAGCAGCGACTCGATGGGCTATGGCTACACCTTC.

The rearrangement links TRBV11-1 to TRBJ2-1; tentatively, D is TRBD1 (5 bases). CDR1 is SGHAT and CDR2 is FQDESV in the germline V gene (reference sequence). Trimming shortened V by 3 bases and J by 4 bases, and 13 bases separated the two germline ends. The CDR3 is made up of 15 amino acids. Written as DNA, the CDR3 is TGTGCCAGCAGCTTGATCAGGGCAGCATACAATGAGCAGTTCTTC. This gives the protein CASSLIRAAYNEQFF.

This clonotype was found a few times. The chain employs TRBV11-1 and TRBJ2-1; 12 bases fit TRBD1. Unmatched junction bases numbered 5, after V lost 4 bases and J lost 7 bases. The length of the CDR3 is 15 residues. CDR1 and CDR2 (germline): SGHAT, FQDESV (reference sequence). DNA of the CDR3: TGTGCCAGCAGCTCGGGACAGGGGGCGAGAAATGAGCAGTTCTTC. Translating it yields CASSSGQGARNEQFF.

The rearrangement joins TRBV27 to TRBJ2-7; TRBD1 might be the D (6 bases). The CDR3 is 17 residues long. Trimming removed 4 bases from V and 2 bases from J, with 21 bases in between. Germline CDR1 MNHEY, CDR2 SMNVEV (reference sequence). CDR3 sequence reads: CASSSSWTPGHPYEQYF. CDR3 sequence (DNA): TGTGCCAGCAGTTCCTCCTGGACTCCGGGACACCCCTACGAGCAGTACTTC.

This rearrangement joins TRBV18 to TRBJ2-7, with D unclear. The CDR3 loop spans 13 amino acids. The germline V gene has CDR1 KGHSH and CDR2 LQKENI. Deletions cut 2 bases from V and 6 bases from J, with 11 bases between. Here the CDR3 reads CASSPDMRTEQYF. CDR3 nucleotides: TGTGCCAGCTCACCAGACATGAGGACCGAGCAGTACTTC.

The rearrangement links TRBV27 to TRBJ2-5; the D gene is possibly TRBD1 (6 bases). Trimming stripped 5 bases from V and 2 bases from J, with 12 bases between. Per germline, CDR1 MNHEY and CDR2 SMNVEV (reference sequence). The CDR3 contains 14 residues. This CDR3 is CASSPRTVQETQYF. DNA of the CDR3: TGTGCCAGCAGTCCTCGGACAGTACAAGAGACCCAGTACTTC.

The V gene is TRBV5-6, the J gene TRBJ2-5; D perhaps matches TRBD1 (6 bases). In germline, CDR1 is SGHDT, CDR2 YYEEEE. This CDR3 comprises 12 residues. Trimming left V 4 bases short and J 5 bases short, with 9 bases between. CDR3 nucleotides: TGTGCCAGCAGCCGGACAGACGAGACCCAGTACTTC. Translation gives CASSRTDETQYF.

V gene TRBV20-1 combines with J gene TRBJ2-6, with a tentative D call TRBD2 (6 bases). V was shortened by 5 bases and J by 0 bases, with 17 bases between the two germline ends. Germline loops: CDR1 DFQATT, CDR2 SNEGSKA (reference sequence). This CDR3 has 17 amino acids. The CDR3 sequence: CSARTGRDSSGANVLTF. The CDR3 coding sequence is TGCAGTGCTCGTACGGGACGGGACTCCTCTGGGGCCAACGTCCTGACTTTC.

The chain has TRBV18 and TRBJ1-5; D remains unclear. Germline loops: CDR1 KGHSH, CDR2 LQKENI. The CDR3 has 16 amino acids. The V gene lost 4 bases and the J gene lost 1 base, with 14 bases spanning the gap. CDR3 coding DNA: TGTGCCAGCTCACTAAAGGGAGGGCAGAGCAATCAGCCCCAGCATTTT. It codes for CASSLKGGQSNQPQHF.

The chain employs TRBV20-1 and TRBJ2-1; D is possibly TRBD2 (5 bases). The CDR3 contains 14 residues. In germline, CDR1 is DFQATT, CDR2 SNEGSKA (reference sequence). Trimming removed 3 bases from V and 7 bases from J, with 16 bases in between. This CDR3 is CSARGYGESNEQFF. In DNA form, the CDR3 reads TGCAGTGCTAGGGGTTACGGGGAATCGAATGAGCAGTTCTTC.

This clonotype came up a few times. The chain links TRBV5-1 to TRBJ2-1; 8 bases match TRBD2. The CDR3 contains 13 residues. The V segment lost 4 bases and the J segment 10 bases; nucleotides outside the gene matches: 7. Per the germline V gene, CDR1 is SGHRS and CDR2 is YFSETQ. CDR3: CASSPSRGGEQFF. The CDR3 coding sequence is TGCGCCAGCAGCCCCTCCCGGGGGGGCGAGCAGTTCTTC.

This clonotype was observed a few times. This chain connects TRBV5-1 to TRBJ2-2, with 9 positions matching TRBD1. Germline CDR1 is SGHRS and CDR2 is YFSETQ. CDR3 length: 17 residues. The V segment lost 4 bases and the J segment 5 bases; nucleotides outside the gene matches: 12. The DNA of the CDR3 is TGCGCCAGCAGCCCCAACCCTGACAGGGGGAGGACCGGGGAGCTGTTTTTT. As protein: CASSPNPDRGRTGELFF.

The sample holds many counts of this clonotype. In DNA form, the CDR3 reads TGTGCCAGCAGCCTCCAAACCGGACTCAACACAGATACGCAGTATTTT. Protein: CASSLQTGLNTDTQYF. The chain couples TRBV7-3 to TRBJ2-3; tentatively, D is TRBD2 (5 bases). Looked up from germline, CDR1 is SGHTA and CDR2 is FQGTGA. Between the trimmed V and J ends, which lost 5 bases and 2 bases, there was a span of 17 bases. The CDR3 length is 16 residues.

The chain has TRBV2 and TRBJ2-1; D is undetermined. The CDR3 loop spans 15 amino acids. CDR1 is SNHLY and CDR2 is FYNNEI in the germline V gene. V lost 6 bases to trimming and J lost 6 bases, with 18 bases between them. CDR3 sequence: CASSVDGQLSNEQFF. CDR3 DNA sequence: TGTGCCAGCAGCGTGGACGGCCAGTTGAGCAATGAGCAGTTCTTC. Full variable domain (rest looked up from reference TRBV2 and TRBJ2-1): EPEVTQTPSHQVTQMGQEVILRCVPISNHLYFYWYRQILGQKVEFLVSFYNNEISEKSEIFDDQFSVERPDGSNFTLKIRSTKLEDSAMYFCASSVDGQLSNEQFFGPGTRLTVL.

This clonotype was detected a few times. The chain links TRBV20-1 to TRBJ2-7; D not resolved. The V and J ends lost 6 bases and 0 bases respectively, with 15 bases between them. The germline gives CDR1 DFQATT, CDR2 SNEGSKA (reference sequence). This CDR3 spans 14 amino acids. As DNA, the CDR3 is TGCAGTGCGTCTAGTCGAAGGAACTCCTACGAGCAGTACTTC. The encoded protein is CSASSRRNSYEQYF.

This clonotype was seen only a few times. This rearrangement joins TRBV29-1 to TRBJ1-4; D unresolved. The ends were cut back, 4 bases at V and 8 bases at J, with 14 bases in the middle. Germline V gene lookup returns CDR1 SQVTM and CDR2 ANQGSEA. This CDR3 has 13 amino acids. CDR3 DNA sequence: TGCAGCGTTGGCCAATCTAAAGGGGAAAAACTGTTTTTT. It codes for CSVGQSKGEKLFF.